This is a list of T cell receptor beta chains from one sample in a study of shared clonotypes between healthy human individuals. The table came from immunoSEQ multiplex PCR; TCRdb's copy has only in-frame clones and leaves some out. The data hold 950,000 to 1,100,000 clones, with 70% to 80% observed a single time. Sequenced sample: memory CD4+ T cells from PBMCs. The receptors shown here come from a man younger than 30 in good health. Some clones in this sample may be carry-over from other donors' samples. Both conserved end residues are part of each CDR3. D genes are given only for firm matches. Rows give clone size only sometimes, using once, few, many, or a class for an expanded clone.

clone_size	d_call	j_call	v_call	cdr3_nt	cdr3_aa
once	TRBD1	TRBJ1-1	TRBV6-1	TGTGCCAGCAGTGAACGTCCCGGGACAGGGGCCGGTGGGGGAACTGAAGCTTTCTTT	CASSERPGTGAGGGTEAFF
.	.	TRBJ2-1	TRBV2	TGTGCCAGCAGTGTTGGCGGCGACTCCTACAATGAGCAGTTCTTC	CASSVGGDSYNEQFF
.	TRBD2	TRBJ2-1	TRBV15	TGTGCCACCAGCAGATTGAGCGGGAGATTGATTAATGAGCAGTTCTTC	CATSRLSGRLINEQFF
.	TRBD1	TRBJ1-3	TRBV6-5	TGTGCCAGCAGTGCGGGACAGTTTTCTGGAAACACCATATATTTT	CASSAGQFSGNTIYF
.	.	TRBJ2-7	TRBV11-2	TGTGCCAGCAGCCCTCCGACTAGGGCCTTCGAGCAGTACTTC	CASSPPTRAFEQYF
.	.	TRBJ2-5	TRBV29-1	TGCAGCGTTGCTCCCTCCCAAGAGACCCAGTACTTC	CSVAPSQETQYF
.	TRBD1	TRBJ1-2	TRBV2	TGTGCCAGCAGAGACGGGACAGGGGTTATCTATGGCTACACCTTC	CASRDGTGVIYGYTF
.	TRBD2	TRBJ2-7	TRBV4-3	TGCGCCAGCAGCCAAGGACTAGCGGGAGTCGACGAGCAGTACTTC	CASSQGLAGVDEQYF
.	.	TRBJ2-1	TRBV6-1	TGTGCCAGCCGGGACTCGGGGACCAATGAGCAGTTCTTC	CASRDSGTNEQFF
.	.	TRBJ1-1	TRBV5-1	TGCGCCAGCAGAGGGGGAACAACCAACACTGAAGCTTTCTTT	CASRGGTTNTEAFF
.	.	TRBJ2-7	TRBV19	TGTGCCAGTAGTATAGGCCCAGGGAGCTCCTACGAGCAGTACTTC	CASSIGPGSSYEQYF
.	.	TRBJ1-1	TRBV7-9	TGTGCCAGCAGCTTACCCAGTACTGAAGCTTTCTTT	CASSLPSTEAFF
few	.	TRBJ1-1	TRBV23-1	TGCGCCAGCAGTCAATCTCGCAAAAGGAGTGCGCTTGAAGCTTTCTTT	CASSQSRKRSALEAFF
.	.	TRBJ2-2	TRBV25-1	TGTGCCAGCAGTGTTGGATCGGCGGGCTTAAACACCGGGGAGCTGTTTTTT	CASSVGSAGLNTGELFF
.	TRBD2	TRBJ2-5	TRBV28	TGTGCCAGCAGTCGCCCTAGCGGGAGGGGGCAAGAGACCCAGTACTTC	CASSRPSGRGQETQYF
many	TRBD2	TRBJ2-7	TRBV11-3	TGTGCCAGCAGCCCCGGGACTAGCGACGAGCAGTACTTC	CASSPGTSDEQYF
few	.	TRBJ2-7	TRBV30	TGTGCCTGGAGTGTAGGGTGGCAGCAGTATCGGTACTTC	CAWSVGWQQYRYF
.	.	TRBJ2-3	TRBV7-9	TGTGCCAGCGGGATCTGGGAGGCGGATACGCAGTATTTT	CASGIWEADTQYF
.	.	TRBJ2-2	TRBV9	TGTGCCAGCAGGAGGGGAGACACCGGGGAGCTGTTTTTT	CASRRGDTGELFF
.	TRBD2	TRBJ2-3	TRBV11-3	TGTGCCAGCAGCTTTGCGGGAGCGACAGATACGCAGTATTTT	CASSFAGATDTQYF
once	.	TRBJ1-5	TRBV19	TGTGCCAGCCAGAATAGGTGGGATCAGCCCCAGCATTTT	CASQNRWDQPQHF
.	TRBD1	TRBJ1-3	TRBV30	TGTGCCTGGGGGGACAGGGCATTGAACACCATATATTTT	CAWGDRALNTIYF
few	.	TRBJ2-3	TRBV4-1	TGCGCCAGCAGCCAAGATCGGGGGGCTGGCACAGATACGCAGTATTTT	CASSQDRGAGTDTQYF
.	TRBD1	TRBJ2-1	TRBV7-2	TGTGCCAGCAGCTTATGGGACAGGGTAGCGAATGAGCAGTTCTTC	CASSLWDRVANEQFF
many	.	TRBJ2-3	TRBV5-1	TGCGCCAGCACCATTGCGGATACGCAGTATTTT	CASTIADTQYF
.	TRBD1	TRBJ1-1	TRBV6-1	TGTGCCAGCAGTGTCCGGGACAGGGAGGCTTTCTTT	CASSVRDREAFF
.	TRBD2	TRBJ2-1	TRBV28	TGTGCCAGCAGTCCGTATTGGGACCTAGCGGGAGGTAACAATGAGCAGTTCTTC	CASSPYWDLAGGNNEQFF
.	TRBD1	TRBJ1-2	TRBV5-1	TGCGCCAGCAGCCCCGGGACAGGGGTGAATGGCTACACCTTC	CASSPGTGVNGYTF
.	.	TRBJ1-1	TRBV5-4	TGTGCCAGCAGCTTGGGAGGAGAGACTGAAGCTTTCTTT	CASSLGGETEAFF
.	.	TRBJ2-5	TRBV6-1	TGTGCCAGCAGTGTGACAGGCACGAGTTCCATAGGGCTTAAGACCCAGTACTTC	CASSVTGTSSIGLKTQYF
.	.	TRBJ2-5	TRBV5-1	TGCGCCAGCAGCTCGTTCGAAGGTCCAGAGACCCAGTACTTC	CASSSFEGPETQYF
.	TRBD1	TRBJ1-6	TRBV30	TGTGCCGCCCGGGACAGAGAAAATTCACCCCTCCACTTT	CAARDRENSPLHF
once	.	TRBJ1-2	TRBV4-3	TGCGCCAGCAGCCAATCTCCTGACAGGAACTATGGCTACACCTTC	CASSQSPDRNYGYTF
once	TRBD2	TRBJ2-5	TRBV25-1	TGTGCCAGCAGTGAGGGAGGGAGGGAAGAGACCCAGTACTTC	CASSEGGREETQYF
.	.	TRBJ2-5	TRBV5-1	TGCGCCAGCAGCCGTGGCCCACGACAGGATGGAGAGACCCAGTACTTC	CASSRGPRQDGETQYF
few	TRBD2	TRBJ2-1	TRBV29-1	TGCAGCGTTCTCCCCACTAGCGGGAGTGTTAGTGGGGCCTACAATGAGCAGTTCTTC	CSVLPTSGSVSGAYNEQFF
.	TRBD2	TRBJ2-2	TRBV5-4	TGTGCCAGCAGCAGAGGACTAGCGGCAACGGGGGAGCTGTTTTTT	CASSRGLAATGELFF
.	TRBD1	TRBJ2-5	TRBV28	TGTGCCAGTGGGACAGGGGAGGTGACCCAGTACTTC	CASGTGEVTQYF
once	TRBD2	TRBJ2-1	TRBV27	TGTGCCAGCCGGAAGAGGCTAGCGGGATACAATGAGCAGTTCTTC	CASRKRLAGYNEQFF
many	TRBD1	TRBJ2-1	TRBV5-1	TGCGCCAGCAGCGGGGACAGGGGCAATGAGCAGTTCTTC	CASSGDRGNEQFF
many	TRBD2	TRBJ2-3	TRBV11-3	TGTGCCAGCAGTCCAAATAGCGGGACTGCAGATACGCAGTATTTT	CASSPNSGTADTQYF
.	TRBD1	TRBJ2-7	TRBV18	TGTGCCAGCTCACCACTCGGGACAGGGTATTACGAGCAGTACTTC	CASSPLGTGYYEQYF
.	.	TRBJ2-2	TRBV9	TGTGCCAGCAGCGCGCCCCGAGCGAACACCGGGGAGCTGTTTTTT	CASSAPRANTGELFF
.	.	TRBJ2-7	TRBV7-2	TGTGCCAGCAGCTTAACCCGGGTCCCTTCTCGGGAGCAGTACTTC	CASSLTRVPSREQYF
.	.	TRBJ2-3	TRBV11-3	TGTGCCAGCAGCATCCGGACAGAGAGGGTAGATACGCAGTATTTT	CASSIRTERVDTQYF
many	TRBD2	TRBJ2-5	TRBV4-2	TGTGCCAGCAGCCAACCCACTAGCGGATCGTACCAAGAGACCCAGTACTTC	CASSQPTSGSYQETQYF
.	TRBD2	TRBJ2-7	TRBV28	TGTGCCACCAAACGCGGGAGGGCCTCCTACGAGCAGTACTTC	CATKRGRASYEQYF
.	.	TRBJ1-4	TRBV7-9	TGTGCCAGCAGCTTAACCGACGGAATCGAAAAACTGTTTTTT	CASSLTDGIEKLFF
.	.	TRBJ2-1	TRBV7-6	TGTGCCACCACGGATGAGCAGTTCTTC	CATTDEQFF
.	TRBD1	TRBJ2-5	TRBV5-1	TGCGCCAGCAGCTTGGGAGGGGGACAGATTAAAAAGACCCAGTACTTC	CASSLGGGQIKKTQYF